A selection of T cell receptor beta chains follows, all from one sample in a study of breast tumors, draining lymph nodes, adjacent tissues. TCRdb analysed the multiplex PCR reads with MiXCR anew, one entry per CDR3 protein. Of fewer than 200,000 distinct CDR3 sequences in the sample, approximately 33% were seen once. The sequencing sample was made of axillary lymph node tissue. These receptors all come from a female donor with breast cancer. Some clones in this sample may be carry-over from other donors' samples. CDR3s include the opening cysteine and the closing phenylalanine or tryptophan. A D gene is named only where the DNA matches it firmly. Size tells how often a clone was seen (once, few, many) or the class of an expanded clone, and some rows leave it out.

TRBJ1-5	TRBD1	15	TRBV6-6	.	CASSYRGQGTQPQHF	TGTGCCAGCAGTTACAGGGGACAGGGAACTCAGCCCCAGCATTTT
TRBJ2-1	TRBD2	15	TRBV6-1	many	CASSAGLAVYNEQFF	TGTGCCAGCAGTGCGGGACTAGCGGTCTACAATGAGCAGTTCTTC
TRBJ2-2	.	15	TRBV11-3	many	CASSLESGDTGELFF	TGTGCCAGCAGCTTAGAAAGCGGAGACACCGGGGAGCTGTTTTTT
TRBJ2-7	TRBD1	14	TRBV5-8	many	CASSGPGTGNEQYF	TGTGCCAGCAGCGGTCCCGGGACAGGGAACGAGCAGTACTTC
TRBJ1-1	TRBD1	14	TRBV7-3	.	CASKTGWGNTEAFF	TGTGCCAGCAAGACAGGGTGGGGGAACACTGAAGCTTTCTTT
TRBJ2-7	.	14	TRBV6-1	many	CASSGRFPSYEQYF	TGTGCCAGCAGCGGACGATTCCCTTCCTACGAGCAGTACTTC
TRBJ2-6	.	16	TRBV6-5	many	CASSKWQGTGANVLTF	TGTGCCAGCAGTAAATGGCAGGGAACTGGGGCCAACGTCCTGACTTTC
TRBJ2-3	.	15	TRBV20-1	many	CSAIKGASGESTQYF	TGCAGTGCTATTAAGGGGGCTAGCGGAGAAAGTACGCAGTATTTT
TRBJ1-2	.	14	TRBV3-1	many	CASSPREWFYGYTF	TGTGCCAGCAGCCCAAGGGAATGGTTCTATGGCTACACCTTC
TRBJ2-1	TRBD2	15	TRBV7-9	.	CASSLGGGADNEQFF	TGTGCCAGCAGCTTGGGCGGGGGGGCCGATAATGAGCAGTTCTTC
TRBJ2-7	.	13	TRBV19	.	CASSSTGRYEQYF	TGTGCCAGTAGTTCGACAGGACGCTACGAGCAGTACTTC
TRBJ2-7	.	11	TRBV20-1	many	CSASVRLEQYF	TGCAGTGCTTCAGTGAGGCTCGAGCAGTACTTC
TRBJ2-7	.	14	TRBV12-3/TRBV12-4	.	CASSLAWGGGEQYF	TGTGCCAGCAGTTTAGCATGGGGAGGGGGAGAGCAGTACTTC
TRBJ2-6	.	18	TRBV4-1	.	CASSPEAEEWSGANVLTF	TGCGCCAGCAGCCCTGAGGCGGAGGAGTGGTCTGGGGCCAACGTCCTGACTTTC
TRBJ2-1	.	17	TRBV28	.	CATKPKRWYSSYNEQFF	TGTGCCACCAAGCCTAAGAGGTGGTATAGCTCCTACAATGAGCAGTTCTTC
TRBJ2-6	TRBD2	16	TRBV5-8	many	CASTPGGRSGANVLTF	TGTGCCAGCACCCCGGGGGGTCGCTCTGGGGCCAACGTCCTGACTTTC
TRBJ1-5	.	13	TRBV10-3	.	CAIRIHSTGTQHF	TGTGCCATCAGGATACATAGCACAGGTACGCAGCATTTT
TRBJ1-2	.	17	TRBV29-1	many	CSVEVGEGILGGDGYTF	TGCAGCGTTGAAGTGGGGGAGGGGATCTTGGGTGGGGATGGCTACACCTTC
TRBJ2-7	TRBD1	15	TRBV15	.	CATSSHPGQAATQCF	TGTGCCACCAGCAGCCACCCGGGACAGGCGGCAACGCAGTGCTTC
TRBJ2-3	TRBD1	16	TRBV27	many	CASSPKPGQFTDTQYF	TGTGCCAGCAGTCCTAAGCCGGGACAGTTCACAGATACGCAGTATTTT
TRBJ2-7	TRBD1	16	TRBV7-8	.	CASSILTGTGVYEQYF	TGTGCCAGCAGCATTCTGACCGGGACAGGAGTATACGAGCAGTACTTC
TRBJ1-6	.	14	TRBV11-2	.	CASSLNQFRPPLHF	TGTGCCAGCAGCTTAAACCAGTTCAGACCGCCCCTCCACTTT
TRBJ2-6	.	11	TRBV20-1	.	CSAYRANVLTF	TGCAGTGCTTACAGGGCTAACGTCCTGACTTTC
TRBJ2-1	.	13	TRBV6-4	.	CASRHLPQLPRFF	TGTGCCAGCCGTCACCTGCCGCAGTTGCCGCGGTTCTTC
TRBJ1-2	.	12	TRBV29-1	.	CSGAGTPFGYTF	TGCAGCGGAGCAGGGACTCCGTTCGGCTACACCTTC
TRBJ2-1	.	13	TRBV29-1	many	CSVEDNEGYEQFF	TGCAGCGTTGAAGATAACGAGGGCTATGAGCAGTTCTTC